This T cell receptor (beta chain) was captured in a study of metastatic and nonmetastatic thyroid tumors (dated by TCRdb to about 2020). Study-wide context: Repertoires from peripheral blood and from tumor or nodule tissue samples of malignant and benign thyroid patients were compared.

No treatment had been received by any patient before thyroid surgery. Using T-cell receptor beta sequencing, the researchers looked back retrospectively at clinical samples from patients, gathered between the early 2010s and the late 2010s. V sheds 4 bases and J sheds 3 bases, leaving 8 bases between their ends. Inclusive of the bounding cysteine and phenylalanine, the CDR3 is 12 residues long. Only the CDR3 DNA stays, 36 bases, in frame from base 1. CDR1 and CDR2, looked up from the germline V gene, are SGHTS and YDEGEE. This clone is described as medium-sized (0.01 to 0.1%). The antigen this receptor binds is unknown. No quality values exist for individual bases; no much larger clone is one base distant. Overall study outcomes, separate from this receptor: In both blood and tumor samples, malignant tumors were reported to have significantly higher TCR beta diversity than benign nodules.

To prepare the library, PCR was applied. TCRdb lists the instrument as Illumina HiSeq 4000. High-throughput sequencing was used to profile the CDR3 region of the TCR beta-chain in every patient. In the authors' own workflow: Drawing on CDR3 differences between clinicopathological groups, the researchers built a classifier meant to tell apart patients with distant-metastatic papillary thyroid cancer. Repertoire diversity was assessed with the Shannon index, and tumor-blood repertoire similarity with the Morisita-Horn index. Using fastp trimming at Q25 and MiXCR clonotype assembly, TCRdb reanalyzed the public sequencing data and kept in-frame beta chains. The V and J calls shown here were made by TCRdb, not taken from the authors' results. The sample contains 11,000 to 15,000 clones, roughly 30% of them found a single time. The top ten hold roughly 19% of the sample.

The chain is encoded by TRBV5-8 joined to TRBJ2-7; the D gene cannot be resolved reliably. Sequencing was performed on tumor tissue. This sequence originates from a female donor with papillary thyroid cancer or a benign thyroid nodule (not recorded which). Some clones in this sample may be carry-over from other donors' samples. The sequenced DNA is TGTGCCAGCAGCCGTCCACACTACGAGCAGTACTTC. It is translated as CASSRPHYEQYF.